Shown below are 16 T cell receptor beta chains from a single sample sequenced in a study of CD8 T cells in ankylosing spondylitis (dated by TCRdb to about 2017). The receptor library was made with 5' RACE. These reads were obtained on an Illumina HiSeq 2500. The raw public data were reprocessed by TCRdb itself: fastp quality trimming at Q25, MiXCR clonotype calling, in-frame beta chains only. One record per CDR3 amino acid sequence lists the most common genes and DNA. In this sample the table shows about 250,000 distinct CDR3 sequences, less than 9.5% of which occur a single time. In total, the top ten clones hold 4.8% of the sample. The sample taken for sequencing was blood, either unsorted or a sorted T cell fraction (not recorded which). These receptors all come from a female donor with ankylosing spondylitis or in good health (not recorded which).

In this sample, this clonotype turned up many times. The chain has TRBV6-1 and TRBJ2-7; maybe TRBD1 (5 bases). Germline CDR1 reads MNHNS; CDR2 reads SASEGT. The CDR3 totals 13 residues. V dropped 8 bases and J dropped 0 bases, with 11 bases sitting between them. CDR3 coding DNA: TGTGCCAGCTGGGCAGGGATCTCCTACGAGCAGTACTTC. This sequence encodes CASWAGISYEQYF.

Many counts were recorded for this clonotype. The gene calls are TRBV12-3 or TRBV12-4 and TRBJ1-1; maybe TRBD1 (5 bases). V was cut by 6 bases and J by 5 bases, with 13 bases left in between. This CDR3 is built from 13 residues. CDR3 residues: CASRVRGRTEAFF. CDR3 bases: TGTGCCAGCAGGGTTCGGGGCAGGACTGAAGCTTTCTTT.

This clonotype was seen only a few times. The chain has TRBV7-2 and TRBJ2-1; D is ambiguous. Germline loops: CDR1 SGHTA, CDR2 FQGNSA. CDR3 size: 12 residues. The ends were cut back, 7 bases at V and 5 bases at J, with 9 bases in the middle. The CDR3 spells CASTRGDNEQFF. The DNA for the CDR3 is TGTGCCAGCACCCGAGGAGACAATGAGCAGTTCTTC.

In its sample, this clonotype was seen a few times. The chain carries TRBV19 and TRBJ1-5; the match to TRBD1 covers 7 bases. Trimming took 3 bases from V and 0 from J; bases not matched to a gene: 8. The CDR3 is 17 amino acids. The V gene's germline CDR1 is LNHDA and CDR2 SQIVND (reference sequence). CDR3 DNA: TGTGCCAGTAGTATTCGGACAGGAGGTATTAGCAATCAGCCCCAGCATTTT. Translated: CASSIRTGGISNQPQHF.

In its sample, this clonotype was seen many times. The chain joins TRBV28 to TRBJ2-7, with a possible D match to TRBD1 (5 bases). CDR1 and CDR2 from the germline V gene are MDHEN and SYDVKM. Trimming shortened V by 5 bases and J by 2 bases, and 13 bases separated the two germline ends. The CDR3 has 14 residues. CDR3: CASSPDSPAYEQYF. The CDR3 DNA sequence: TGTGCCAGCAGTCCCGACAGCCCAGCCTACGAGCAGTACTTC.

The chain uses TRBV5-4 and TRBJ2-7; D is perhaps TRBD1 (5 bases). Per the germline V gene, CDR1 is SGHNT and CDR2 is YYREEE (reference sequence). Trimming took off 0 bases at V and 3 bases at J, with 13 bases between the two ends. The CDR3 has 15 residues. CDR3: CASSLVTDRYYEQYF. CDR3 nucleotides: TGTGCCAGCAGCTTGGTTACCGACAGATACTACGAGCAGTACTTC.

Notes on this clonotype: An end of the junction does not agree with germline; a read error may underlie this. V is TRBV30 and J is TRBJ2-5, with D possibly being TRBD1 or TRBD2 (5 bases each). The CDR3 extends over 15 amino acids. Germline V gene lookup returns CDR1 GTSNPN and CDR2 SVGIG (reference sequence). The DNA of the CDR3 is TGTACCTGGAGCCTTCAGAGGGGTATCCAAGAGACCCAGTACTTC. This gives the protein CTWSLQRGIQETQYF.

This clonotype was seen repeatedly, ten times or more. The rearrangement joins TRBV5-1 to TRBJ1-2, with 10 bases matching TRBD1. Germline V gene lookup returns CDR1 SGHRS and CDR2 YFSETQ. With V trimmed by 0 bases and J by 8 bases, 7 bases remained unmatched. The length of the CDR3 is 15 residues. CDR3 nucleotides: TGCGCCAGCAGCTTGGGACCGACAGGGGGCGAGGGCTACACCTTC. It codes for CASSLGPTGGEGYTF.

This clonotype came up many times. This chain connects TRBV24-1 to TRBJ2-4, with a possible D match to TRBD2 (6 bases). CDR1 is KGHDR and CDR2 is SFDVKD in the germline V gene. The V and J ends lost 8 bases and 1 base respectively, with 14 bases between them. The CDR3 runs 15 residues. The CDR3 nucleotides are TGTGCCACCACGGAGGGGAGAAAGGCCAAAAACATTCAGTACTTC. It encodes CATTEGRKAKNIQYF.

The V gene is TRBV7-2, the J gene TRBJ2-3, with D unclear. The CDR3 length is 12 residues. V shed 5 bases and J shed 8 bases, with 11 bases lying between them. Germline assignment: CDR1 SGHTA and CDR2 FQGNSA. The CDR3 region has the DNA TGTGCCAGCAGCCGGGCCCGTGGTACGCAGTATTTT. It translates to CASSRARGTQYF.

This clonotype was recorded at least ten times. The J gene is TRBJ2-7, the V gene TRBV12-3 or TRBV12-4; tentative D call: TRBD2 (7 bases). V shed 6 bases and J shed 6 bases, with 18 bases lying between them. The CDR3 covers 14 residues. CDR3 protein: CASSPGGREGEQYF. CDR3 nucleotides: TGTGCCAGCAGCCCCGGGGGGCGGGAAGGCGAGCAGTACTTC.

This clonotype has only one observation. One base away lies a much larger clone, so this may be a sequencing read error. This chain links TRBV3-1 with TRBJ1-2, with TRBD1 matching 8 bases. This CDR3 is 13 amino acids long. Germline V gene lookup returns CDR1 LGHDT and CDR2 YNNKEL (reference sequence). CDR3 in DNA: TGTACCAGCAGCCCACGGACAGGGCCTGGCTACACCTTC. Translation gives CTSSPRTGPGYTF.

This clonotype was counted ten times or more. The rearrangement joins TRBV12-3 or TRBV12-4 to TRBJ1-2; D remains ambiguous. Trimming stripped 6 bases from V and 7 bases from J, with 18 bases between. The CDR3 totals 14 residues. The CDR3 is CASSPPAPNRGYTF. As DNA, the CDR3 is TGTGCCAGCAGCCCGCCCGCCCCGAACCGTGGCTACACCTTC.

The sample holds many counts of this clonotype. The chain links TRBV28 to TRBJ2-1; no definite D call. The CDR3 consists of 12 residues. Germline V gene sequence: CDR1 MDHEN, CDR2 SYDVKM. Trimming pared 7 bases from V and 0 bases from J, leaving 4 bases between. CDR3 residues: CASKPSYNEQFF. The CDR3 region has the DNA TGTGCCAGCAAACCCTCCTACAATGAGCAGTTCTTC.

In its sample, this clonotype was seen many times. The chain has TRBV9 and TRBJ2-1; TRBD2 might be the D (5 bases). Germline V gives CDR1 SGDLS, CDR2 YYNGEE. The CDR3 spans 17 residues. Trimming stripped 0 bases from V and 0 bases from J, with 13 bases between. As DNA, the CDR3 is TGTGCCAGCAGCGTAGACGCCCCGGGAAGCTCCTACAATGAGCAGTTCTTC. Amino acids: CASSVDAPGSSYNEQFF.

J is TRBJ1-1 and V is TRBV7-9; the match to TRBD1 covers 7 bases. V was pared by 3 bases and J by 2 bases, with 6 bases of the junction left unmatched. CDR1 SEHNR and CDR2 FQNEAQ come from the germline V gene (reference sequence). The CDR3 totals 15 residues. CDR3 protein: CASSFRTGRNTEAFF. The CDR3 bases are TGTGCCAGCAGCTTCCGGACAGGCCGCAACACTGAAGCTTTCTTT.